This TCR beta chain was identified during a study of blood T cell repertoires in COVID-19. Study-level information: Samples taken during acute and convalescent COVID-19 were collected in the United States, Italy and Spain.

About this clone: The same CDR3 also results from other DNA sequences found in this sample.

Sequencing used immunoSEQ multiplex PCR; TCRdb keeps in-frame clones, though not all of them. The sample shows 110,000 or so clones, about 90% of them seen only once. The sample was peripheral blood. The receptor comes from an older man who had recovered from COVID-19.

CDR3 sequence reads: CASSLFAGTGELFF. The CDR3, as DNA: TGTGCCAGCAGCTTATTTGCGGGGACCGGGGAGCTGTTTTTT. The rearrangement uses TRBV7-3 and TRBJ2-2, with D tentatively TRBD2 (6 bases). With 2 bases removed from V and 5 bases from J, the gap between germline ends came to 9 bases. The CDR3 length is 14 residues. Per germline, CDR1 SGHTA and CDR2 FQGTGA.